This T cell receptor (beta chain) was identified during a study of blood T cell repertoires in COVID-19. In the study overall: PBMCs, B-cell-depleted T cells, or T cells were the source of the cDNA or gDNA that made up the material.

Sequenced by immunoSEQ multiplex PCR; TCRdb stores in-frame clones only, minus some. The sample has about 150,000 clones, approximately 86% seen once; the top ten hold around 3.5%. This TCR was sampled from a man in his 70s with acute or convalescent COVID-19. The sample taken for sequencing was peripheral blood.

This chain's CDR3 is CASSQALAGGYDEQYF. The DNA of the CDR3 is TGCGCCAGCAGCCAAGCGCTAGCGGGAGGGTATGACGAGCAGTACTTC. The chain couples TRBV4-1 to TRBJ2-7; 12 nucleotides line up with TRBD2. Germline-derived CDR1 and CDR2 are MGHRA and YSYEKL. The CDR3 has 16 amino acids. The J segment lost 5 bases and the V segment lost 1 base, leaving 6 bases of the junction unmatched.